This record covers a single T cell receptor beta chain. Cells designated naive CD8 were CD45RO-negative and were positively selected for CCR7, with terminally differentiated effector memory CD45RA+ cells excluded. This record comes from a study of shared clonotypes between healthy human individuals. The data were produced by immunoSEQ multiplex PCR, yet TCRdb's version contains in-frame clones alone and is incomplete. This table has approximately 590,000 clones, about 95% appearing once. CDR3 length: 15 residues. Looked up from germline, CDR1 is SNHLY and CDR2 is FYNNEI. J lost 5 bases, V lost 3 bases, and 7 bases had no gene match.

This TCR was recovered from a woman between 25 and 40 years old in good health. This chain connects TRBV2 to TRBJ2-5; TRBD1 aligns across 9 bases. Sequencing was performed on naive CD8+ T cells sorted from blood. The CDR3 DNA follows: TGTGCCAGCAGTGATGGTGACAGGGGGAGGGAGACCCAGTACTTC. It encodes CASSDGDRGRETQYF.